This TCR beta chain was sequenced for a study of cytomegalovirus exposure and HLA in healthy donors. Study-wide findings and caveats: Exclusion applied to some V segments, including TRBV6-2 and TRBV6-3, as they were indistinguishable.

With regard to this clone: Its antigen remains unknown.

The V end lost 2 bases, the J end lost 7 bases, and 12 bases lay between the germline ends. This CDR3 is 15 amino acids long. Germline V gene data show CDR1 as SNHLY and CDR2 as FYNNEI. Use of 60 Vbeta and 13 Jbeta primers characterized the PCR. This table comes from immunoSEQ multiplex PCR, and its TCRdb copy is limited to in-frame clones, with some not included. The sample yields around 67,000 clones, 70% to 80% seen once. What was sequenced was PBMCs. The chain combines TRBV2 with TRBJ1-6; the D gene is possibly TRBD1 (6 bases). This receptor was identified in a man between 18 and 35 years old in good health and CMV-seropositive. CDR3 bases: TGTGCCAGCAGTGAATGGAGACAGGAAAATTCACCCCTCCACTTT. This codes for CASSEWRQENSPLHF.